This T cell receptor (beta chain) was sequenced in a study of cytomegalovirus exposure and HLA in healthy donors. Likely unrecorded immune exposures existed in these nominally healthy donors. The CDR3 consists of 16 residues. V was clipped by 0 bases and J by 3 bases; unmatched bases: 5. Germline assignment: CDR1 SGDLS and CDR2 YYNGEE. General observations from the study: Certain indistinguishable V segments, among them TRBV6-2 and TRBV6-3, were excluded. Most observed TCR sequences were rare, whereas some public TCRs were detected in many donors. In vitro assays verified that three CMV-associated chains recognized CMV antigens specifically.

Remarks on this clone: No antigen is known for it.

In the PCR, 60 Vbeta and 13 Jbeta primers were used. Sequenced by immunoSEQ multiplex PCR; TCRdb stores in-frame clones only, minus some. Of 150,000 to 200,000 clones listed, around 75% are singletons. This TCR came from a man aged 40-55 years in good health and CMV-seropositive. The chain carries TRBV9 and TRBJ2-2, with 7 bases identical to TRBD2. The sequenced sample consisted of PBMCs. The CDR3 spells CASSVEGGLDTGELFF. CDR3 coding DNA: TGTGCCAGCAGCGTAGAGGGCGGACTAGACACCGGGGAGCTGTTTTTT.